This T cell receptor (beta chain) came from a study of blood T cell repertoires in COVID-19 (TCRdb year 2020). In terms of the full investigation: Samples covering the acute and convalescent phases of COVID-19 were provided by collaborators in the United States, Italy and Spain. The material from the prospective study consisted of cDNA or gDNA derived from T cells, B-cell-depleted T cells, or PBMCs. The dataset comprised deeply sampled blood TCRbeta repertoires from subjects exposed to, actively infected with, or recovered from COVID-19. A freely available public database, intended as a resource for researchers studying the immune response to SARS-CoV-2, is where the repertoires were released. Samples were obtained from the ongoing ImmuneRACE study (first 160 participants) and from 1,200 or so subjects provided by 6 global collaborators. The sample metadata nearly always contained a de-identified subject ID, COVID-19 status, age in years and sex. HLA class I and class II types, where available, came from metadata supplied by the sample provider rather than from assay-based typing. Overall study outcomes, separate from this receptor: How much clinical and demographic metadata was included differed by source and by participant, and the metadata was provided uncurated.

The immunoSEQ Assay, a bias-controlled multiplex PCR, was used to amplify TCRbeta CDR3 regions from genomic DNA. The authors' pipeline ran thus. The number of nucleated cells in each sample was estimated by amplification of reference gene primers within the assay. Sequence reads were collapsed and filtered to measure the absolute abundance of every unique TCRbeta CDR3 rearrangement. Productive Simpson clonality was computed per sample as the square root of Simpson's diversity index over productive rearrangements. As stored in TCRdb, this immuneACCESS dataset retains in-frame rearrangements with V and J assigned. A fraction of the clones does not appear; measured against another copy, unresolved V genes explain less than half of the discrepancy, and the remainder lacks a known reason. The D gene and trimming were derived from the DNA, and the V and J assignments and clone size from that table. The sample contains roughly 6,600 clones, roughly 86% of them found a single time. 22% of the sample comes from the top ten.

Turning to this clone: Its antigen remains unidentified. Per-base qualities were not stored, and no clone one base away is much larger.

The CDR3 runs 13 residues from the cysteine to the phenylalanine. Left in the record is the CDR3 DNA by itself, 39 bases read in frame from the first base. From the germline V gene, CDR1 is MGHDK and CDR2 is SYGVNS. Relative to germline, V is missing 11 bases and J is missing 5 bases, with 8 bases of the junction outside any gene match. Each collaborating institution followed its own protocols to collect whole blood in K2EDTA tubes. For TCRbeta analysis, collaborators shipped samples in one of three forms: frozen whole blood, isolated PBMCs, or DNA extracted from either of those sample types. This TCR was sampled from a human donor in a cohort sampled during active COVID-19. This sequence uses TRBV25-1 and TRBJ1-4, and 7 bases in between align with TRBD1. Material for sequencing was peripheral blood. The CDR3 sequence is CAVPGQKNEKLFF. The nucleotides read TGTGCCGTACCGGGACAGAAAAATGAAAAACTGTTTTTT. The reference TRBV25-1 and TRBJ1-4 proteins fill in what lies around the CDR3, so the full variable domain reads EADIYQTPRYLVIGTGKKITLECSQTMGHDKMYWYQQDPGMELHLIHYSYGVNSTEKGDLSSESTVSRIRTEHFPLTLESARPSHTSQYLCAVPGQKNEKLFFGSGTQLSVL.